A selection of T cell receptor beta chains follows, all from one sample in a study of T cell changes during pregnancy in multiple sclerosis. The assay was immunoSEQ multiplex PCR, and TCRdb's table has in-frame clones only and misses some. In the table there are more than 95,000 clones, 85% to 95% of which are singletons. The specimen was peripheral blood, collected after pregnancy. Receptors were obtained from a female donor with multiple sclerosis, enrolled in a pregnancy study. Both conserved end residues are part of each CDR3. Some rows have no size entry. The others give once, few or many, or a class for an expanded clone.

-	TRBJ2-3	TRBV7-9	CASSPGTSGGISTDTQYF
-	TRBJ2-7	TRBV12-5	CASGFEGPRSRGYEQYF
-	TRBJ2-3	TRBV19	CASSFTTGATGTDTQYF
-	TRBJ2-3	TRBV19	CASRGQRGADTQYF
-	TRBJ2-2	TRBV5-8	CASGPGLAGYTGELFF
-	TRBJ1-2	TRBV10-3	CAISESSGFGYTF
-	TRBJ1-4	TRBV4-1	CASSPEGQGFNEKLFF
-	TRBJ1-2	TRBV19	CASGPPQEFYGYTF
-	TRBJ1-2	TRBV4-3	CASSHQGKSYGYTF
-	TRBJ1-1	TRBV18	CASSPRDAGGLSRTEAFF
-	TRBJ2-5	TRBV2	CASSGRLAGAETQYF
-	TRBJ1-2	TRBV7-8	CASSTDRADRGGYTF
-	TRBJ2-1	TRBV6-6	CASSLGVAGVYEQFF
once	TRBJ2-2	TRBV5-8	CASSRIATGELFF
-	TRBJ1-4	TRBV15	CATSRGPQGSNEKLFF
-	TRBJ2-7	TRBV10-3	CAISDRGSSYEQYF
-	TRBJ1-5	TRBV7-9	CASSWGLNQPQHF
-	TRBJ2-1	TRBV11-3	CASSRPGTSGSYNEQFF
-	TRBJ2-6	TRBV6-1	CASLEGANVLTF
once	TRBJ2-3	TRBV7-3	CASSSSGTSTQYF
once	TRBJ2-7	TRBV28	CASNQGVAGTYEQYF
-	TRBJ1-1	TRBV28	CASIPGSTENTEAFF
-	TRBJ2-5	TRBV19	CASSVGRADQETQYF